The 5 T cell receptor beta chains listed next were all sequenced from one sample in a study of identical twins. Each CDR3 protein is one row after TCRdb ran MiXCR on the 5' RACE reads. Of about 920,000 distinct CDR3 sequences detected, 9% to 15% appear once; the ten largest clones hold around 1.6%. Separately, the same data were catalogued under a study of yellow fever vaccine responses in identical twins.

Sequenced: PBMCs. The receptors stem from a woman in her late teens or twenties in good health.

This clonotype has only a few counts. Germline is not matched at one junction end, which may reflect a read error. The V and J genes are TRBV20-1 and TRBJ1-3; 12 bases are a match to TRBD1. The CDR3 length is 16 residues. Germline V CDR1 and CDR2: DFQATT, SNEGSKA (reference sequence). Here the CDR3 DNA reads TGCCGTGCCGCCTCCCGGGACAGGGGGCCAGGAAACACCATATATTTT. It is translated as CRAASRDRGPGNTIYF.

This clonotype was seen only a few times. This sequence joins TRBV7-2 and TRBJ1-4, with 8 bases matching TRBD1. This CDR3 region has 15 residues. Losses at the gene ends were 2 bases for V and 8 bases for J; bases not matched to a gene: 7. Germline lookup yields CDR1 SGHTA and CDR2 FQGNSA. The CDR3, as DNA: TGTGCCAGCAGCTTATCGACAGGGGTAGGCGAAAAACTGTTTTTT. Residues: CASSLSTGVGEKLFF.

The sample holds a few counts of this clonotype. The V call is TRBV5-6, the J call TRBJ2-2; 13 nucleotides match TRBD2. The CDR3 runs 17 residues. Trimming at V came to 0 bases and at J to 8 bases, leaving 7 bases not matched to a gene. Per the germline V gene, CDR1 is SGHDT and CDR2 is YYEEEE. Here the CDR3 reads CASSLGLAGGSGGELFF. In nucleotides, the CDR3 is TGTGCCAGCAGCTTGGGACTAGCGGGAGGTTCAGGAGGGGAGCTGTTTTTT.

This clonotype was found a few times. The CDR3 reads CASMPLSGPHNEQFF. CDR3 bases: TGTGCCAGCATGCCCCTAAGCGGACCTCACAATGAGCAGTTCTTC. This rearrangement joins TRBV2 to TRBJ2-1, with D possibly TRBD2 on 5 matching bases. Trimming removed 7 bases at V and 5 bases at J, with 18 bases between. The germline V gene has CDR1 SNHLY and CDR2 FYNNEI. CDR3 length: 15 residues.

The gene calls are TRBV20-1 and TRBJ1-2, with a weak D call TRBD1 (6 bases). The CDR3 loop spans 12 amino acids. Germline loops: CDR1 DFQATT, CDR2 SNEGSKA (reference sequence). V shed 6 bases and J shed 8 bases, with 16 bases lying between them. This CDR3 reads CSAGGGAGGYTF. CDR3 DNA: TGCAGTGCAGGCGGGGGGGCAGGAGGCTACACCTTC.